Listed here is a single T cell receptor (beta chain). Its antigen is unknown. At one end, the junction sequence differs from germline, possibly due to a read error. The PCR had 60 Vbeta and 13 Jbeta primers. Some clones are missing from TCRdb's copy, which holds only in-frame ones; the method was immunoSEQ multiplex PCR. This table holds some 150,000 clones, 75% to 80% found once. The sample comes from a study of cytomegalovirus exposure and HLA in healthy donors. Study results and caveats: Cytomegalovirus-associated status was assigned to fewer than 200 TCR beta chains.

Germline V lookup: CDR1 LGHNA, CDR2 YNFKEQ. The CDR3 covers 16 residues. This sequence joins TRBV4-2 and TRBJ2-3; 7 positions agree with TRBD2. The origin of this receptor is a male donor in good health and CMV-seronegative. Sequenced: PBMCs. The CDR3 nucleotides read TGTGCCAGCAGTCAAGAGTCCAGCGGGGCGGTAGATACGCAGTATTTT. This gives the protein CASSQESSGAVDTQYF.